These 5 T cell receptor beta chains were all obtained from the same sample, sequenced in a study of human T cells and chemical hapten exposure (dated by TCRdb to about 2021). Library generation was performed with RACE. TCRdb names NextSeq 500 as the instrument used. TCRdb redid the processing of the public reads, applying fastp at Q25 and MiXCR, and retained in-frame beta chains. Rows are combined by CDR3 protein, so each entry shows the most common genes and DNA. The sample has about 40,000 distinct CDR3 sequences on record, 3% to 4% of them singletons. About 6.7% of the sample lies in the top ten. The intended sense of this specimen's time point label: patch test 2, 6 weeks after DPC sensitization. The intended sense of this specimen's treatment or condition label: therapeutic diphenylcyclopropenone sensitization with weekly scalp DPC. The sequences come from whole blood, collected in connection with sensitization to the hapten diphenylcyclopropenone (DPC). Receptors were obtained from a middle-aged man with alopecia areata. Some clones in this sample may be carry-over from other donors' samples.

This clonotype was recorded at least ten times. The chain recombines TRBV12-3 or TRBV12-4 with TRBJ1-1; TRBD1 matches at 7 bases. This CDR3 comprises 14 residues. With 6 bases clipped from V and 2 bases from J, the junction kept 6 bases outside the gene matches. The CDR3 DNA reads as TGTGCCAGCAGCCTGACAGGGCCTAACACTGAAGCTTTCTTT. Translated, it gives CASSLTGPNTEAFF.

At least ten counts were recorded for this clonotype. This sequence joins TRBV6-6 and TRBJ2-6; D unresolved. Germline V lookup: CDR1 MNHNY, CDR2 SVGAGI (reference sequence). V lost 5 bases, J lost 8 bases, and 13 bases lay in between. The CDR3 totals 14 residues. The CDR3 sequence: CASSPQTSPNVLTF. CDR3 coding DNA: TGTGCCAGCAGTCCGCAGACCAGCCCCAACGTCCTGACTTTC.

This clonotype was recorded many times. V and J are TRBV18 and TRBJ2-4; TRBD1 agrees at 7 bases. Germline lookup yields CDR1 KGHSH and CDR2 LQKENI. J lost 5 bases, V lost 4 bases, and 5 bases had no gene match. The CDR3 is 14 residues long. CDR3 nucleotides: TGTGCCAGCTCACGGTCCGGGACAGAAAACATTCAGTACTTC. Translated, it gives CASSRSGTENIQYF.

This clonotype was recorded at least ten times. The chain couples TRBV20-1 to TRBJ1-1; TRBD1 agrees at 10 bases. J was trimmed by 1 base and V by 1 base; bases with no gene match: 9. This CDR3 contains 17 residues. Germline V lookup: CDR1 DFQATT, CDR2 SNEGSKA (reference sequence). CDR3 sequence (DNA): TGCAGTGCTAGAGTTGGACAGGGGGTCTCGGGGAACACTGAAGCTTTCTTT. Its translation is CSARVGQGVSGNTEAFF.

The sample holds many counts of this clonotype. The chain recombines TRBV6-6 with TRBJ2-7; D might be TRBD1 (7 bases). Between the trimmed V and J ends, which lost 0 bases and 6 bases, there was a span of 15 bases. The CDR3 is 15 residues long. CDR1 is MNHNY, CDR2 SVGAGI, per germline (reference sequence). The CDR3 region has the DNA TGTGCCAGCAGTTACTCGCGGCAGGGGGGTGTCGAGCAGTACTTC. Its protein is CASSYSRQGGVEQYF.